This TCR beta chain was sequenced during a study of multiple sclerosis patients with progressive multifocal leukoencephalopathy. This sample's time point: time of PML onset. Assay used: immunoSEQ multiplex PCR; TCRdb lists only in-frame clones, some missing. The table shows roughly 32,000 clones, with less than 90% occurring only once. Germline CDR1 and CDR2: SNHLY and FYNNEI. V dropped 5 bases and J dropped 2 bases, with 3 bases sitting between them. CDR3 length: 11 residues. The gene calls are TRBV2 and TRBJ2-5; no clear D gene. This receptor was identified in a human donor with progressive multifocal leukoencephalopathy. Sequences were derived from PBMCs, sampled from a patient treated with natalizumab. In DNA, the CDR3 is TGTGCCAGCAGTCCACAAGAGACCCAGTACTTC. Protein: CASSPQETQYF. Variable domain in full (rest from reference TRBV2 and TRBJ2-5): EPEVTQTPSHQVTQMGQEVILRCVPISNHLYFYWYRQILGQKVEFLVSFYNNEISEKSEIFDDQFSVERPDGSNFTLKIRSTKLEDSAMYFCASSPQETQYFGPGTRLLVL.